Reported below is one T cell receptor (beta chain). Original analysis: Estimates of nucleated cell counts were drawn from the amplification of reference gene primers. Generated by immunoSEQ multiplex PCR, the TCRdb table keeps only in-frame clones and is missing some. The V and J calls and clone size come from that table; D and trimming were worked out from the DNA. The sample has fewer than 200,000 clones, around 85% seen once; the top ten hold more than 7.5%. The entry originates in a study of blood T cell repertoires in COVID-19. Study background: Sites in the United States, Italy and Spain provided acute and convalescent COVID-19 samples. Nucleic acid was either cDNA or gDNA, and it came from T cells, B-cell-depleted T cells, or PBMCs.

The CDR3 is 15 residues long. CDR1 LGHDT and CDR2 YNNKEL come from the germline V gene (reference sequence). The V gene end was trimmed by 1 base and the J gene end by 4 bases; junction bases not matched to a gene: 3. The rearrangement uses TRBV3-1 (or the pseudogene TRBV3-2) and TRBJ2-1; 8 nucleotides agree with TRBD2. This receptor was identified in a man between 50 and 59 years old with active or convalescent COVID-19. The sequenced sample was peripheral blood. CDR3 sequence: CASSQASGLYNEQFF. DNA of the CDR3: TGTGCCAGCAGCCAAGCTAGCGGGTTGTACAATGAGCAGTTCTTC.